This paragraph reports one TCR beta chain. Its antigen is undetermined. Extraction of RNA preceded its reverse transcription into cDNA, which served as the sequencing template. The data were produced by immunoSEQ multiplex PCR, yet TCRdb's version contains in-frame clones alone and is incomplete. The data show around 100,000 clones, approximately 60% seen once. These data originate in a study of CD8+ T cells in alopecia areata. Sorted populations comprised CD4+ and CD8+ T cells obtained from PBMCs. The study, taken as a whole, reports: Sequencing of scalp tissue also captures the resident alphabeta T cells of normal skin. Normal scalp had lower clonality than lesional scalp, with alopecia totalis/universalis lesions showing this most strongly. Patients shared TCRs less clearly than mice did, possibly owing to HLA.

This CDR3 has 15 amino acids. The germline V and J ends were trimmed by 2 bases and 5 bases, with 15 bases remaining between them. Germline V gives CDR1 MNHEY, CDR2 SVGAGI. The chain links TRBV6-5 to TRBJ2-5, with unresolved D. The TCR was taken from a human donor in good health. Sequences were obtained from CD4+ T cells sorted from blood. CDR3 sequence (DNA): TGTGCCAGCAGTTACGCCTCCATGGGTTCCGAGACCCAGTACTTC. It specifies CASSYASMGSETQYF.